This note documents a single TCR beta chain sequence. Its antigen is still unknown. No base-level quality is on record; no much larger clone is a single base apart. Here V drops 5 bases and J drops 4 bases, and the junction holds 9 bases not matched to any gene. The germline V gene yields KGHSH for CDR1 and LQKENI for CDR2. The CDR3 numbers 16 residues from cysteine through phenylalanine. The entry retains the CDR3 DNA only, 48 bases that are in frame from base 1. Reading the label with the study, this specimen's time point is: pre-treatment baseline. Blood was sampled before treatment (T0) and at week 3 (W3), after the first cycle of checkpoint blockade. Except for two patients with rapid clinical progression, response was assessed 12 weeks after the first infusion by RECIST 1.1; disease control meant complete response, partial response or stable disease. Any patient who had received prior systemic cancer treatment, was on concomitant immunosuppressant therapy or had synchronous other active malignancies was excluded. Bulk PBMC and plasma cell-free DNA were both sequenced for TCR beta so that circulating cells and T cell turnover could be tracked. Lymphoprep and SepMate tubes were used to isolate PBMC from blood, and red cell lysis was then performed. QIAamp DNA Blood Mini kits were used to extract DNA from PBMC and sorted T cell subsets.

The sample is drawn from a study of blood T cell dynamics during melanoma immunotherapy (dated by TCRdb to the early 2020s). Turning to the overall study: The patients had metastatic melanoma and were given first-line pembrolizumab or nivolumab plus ipilimumab as standard of care in the United Kingdom. Peripheral T cell receptor repertoires of metastatic melanoma patients were profiled before and after one cycle of checkpoint inhibitor therapy to find early correlates of response. Consecutive patients formed a training cohort, and a further independent group of patients from the same centre was pooled into an external validation set.

For every bulk PBMC sample, a fixed 350 ng of DNA was loaded. The immunoSEQ TCRb Assay kit was used according to manufacturer instructions to amplify TCR beta CDR3 sequences from genomic DNA. The KAPA Library Quantification Kit for Illumina platforms was used to quantify the pooled libraries by qPCR. Sequencing of the pooled libraries was done on an Illumina NextSeq 500, with clustering at roughly 0.55-1.2 pM. For the original study's pipeline: The TCR data were analyzed using immunoSEQ ANALYZER and the R LymphoSeq package. A rearrangement efficiency score was calculated as productive divided by the sum of productive and non-productive CDR3 sequences. Within each patient, timepoints were compared pairwise for clonality, measured with the Gini coefficient, and for diversity, measured with the Renyi index at alpha=1. Clonal relatedness, based on an edit distance of 3, and repertoire similarity, based on the Bhattacharyya coefficient, were both computed in LymphoSeq. Linear discriminant analysis on week-3 changes in clonality and diversity was built with the R MASS and caret packages to classify response. The immuneACCESS repertoire file appears here via TCRdb, limited to in-frame rearrangements. These files lack a portion of the clones; in checked studies, under half of the deficit traces to unresolved V genes, and the cause of the others is not known. That table furnishes V, J and clone size, whereas the DNA furnished D and trimming. The sample table holds some 4,000 clones, of which around four fifths were seen once. 14% of the sample comes from the top ten.

The full study reports these points: The relatively small sample size was acknowledged as a potential limitation on generalization of the results. Whether the T cell clones driving repertoire changes were melanoma-specific or reflected general immune activation could not be determined in the study. Unlike progressors, patients who went on to achieve disease control showed a bifurcated reorganization of the PBMC repertoire at W3, with either increased clonality or increased diversity.

This TCR was sampled from a human donor with melanoma. The sequencing used blood, collected from a patient treated with checkpoint blockade. The V and J segments used are TRBV18 and TRBJ1-3; the central 9 bases match TRBD1. The DNA sequence is as follows: TGTGCCAGCTCATCCGGACAGGGGTTCTCCGGAAACACCATATATTTT. It codes for CASSSGQGFSGNTIYF.